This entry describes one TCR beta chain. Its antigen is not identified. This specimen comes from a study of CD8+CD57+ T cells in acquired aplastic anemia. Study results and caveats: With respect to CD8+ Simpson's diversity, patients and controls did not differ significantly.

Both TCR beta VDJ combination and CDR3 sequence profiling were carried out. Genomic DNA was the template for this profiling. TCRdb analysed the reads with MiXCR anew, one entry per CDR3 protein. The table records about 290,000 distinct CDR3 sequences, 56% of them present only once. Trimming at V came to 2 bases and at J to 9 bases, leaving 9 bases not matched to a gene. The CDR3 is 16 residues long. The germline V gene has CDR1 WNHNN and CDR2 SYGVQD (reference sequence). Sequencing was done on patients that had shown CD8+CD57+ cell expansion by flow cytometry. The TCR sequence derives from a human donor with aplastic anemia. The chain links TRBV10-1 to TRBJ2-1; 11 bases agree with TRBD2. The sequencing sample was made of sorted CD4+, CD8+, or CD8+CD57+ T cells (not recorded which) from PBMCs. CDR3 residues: CASSESCLAGGREQFF. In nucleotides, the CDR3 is TGCGCCAGCAGTGAGAGTTGTCTAGCGGGAGGCCGTGAGCAGTTCTTC.